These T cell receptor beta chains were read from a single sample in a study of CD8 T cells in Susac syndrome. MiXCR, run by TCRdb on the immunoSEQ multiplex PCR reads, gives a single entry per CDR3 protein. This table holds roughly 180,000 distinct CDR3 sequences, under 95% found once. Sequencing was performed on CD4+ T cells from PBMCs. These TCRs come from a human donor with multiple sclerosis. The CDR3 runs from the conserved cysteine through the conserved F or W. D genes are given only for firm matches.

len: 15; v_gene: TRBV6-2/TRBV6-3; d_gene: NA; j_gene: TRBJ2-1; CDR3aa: CASARGSGIYNEQFF; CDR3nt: TGTGCCAGCGCTAGGGGGAGCGGGATATACAATGAGCAGTTCTTC
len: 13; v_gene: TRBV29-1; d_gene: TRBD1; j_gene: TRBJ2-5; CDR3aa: CSVARGRQETQYF; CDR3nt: TGCAGCGTTGCCAGGGGGCGCCAAGAGACCCAGTACTTC
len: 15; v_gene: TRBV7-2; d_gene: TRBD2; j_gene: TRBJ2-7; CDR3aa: CASSLSLAVTYEQYF; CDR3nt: TGTGCCAGCAGCTTATCACTAGCGGTAACCTACGAGCAGTACTTC
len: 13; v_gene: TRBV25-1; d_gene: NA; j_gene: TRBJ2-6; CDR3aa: CASSVTGANVLTF; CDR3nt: TGTGCCAGCAGTGTTACTGGGGCCAACGTCCTGACTTTC
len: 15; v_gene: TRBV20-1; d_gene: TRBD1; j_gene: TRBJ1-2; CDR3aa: CSASNPGQGIHGYTF; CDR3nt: TGCAGTGCGAGTAACCCGGGACAGGGGATCCATGGCTACACCTTC
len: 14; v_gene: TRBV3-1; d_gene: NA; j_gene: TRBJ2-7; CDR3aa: CASSHGIQGGEQYF; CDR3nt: TGTGCCAGCAGCCACGGAATACAGGGCGGCGAGCAGTACTTC
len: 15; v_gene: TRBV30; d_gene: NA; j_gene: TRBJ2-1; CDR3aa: CAWSVKRTAYNEQFF; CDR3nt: TGTGCCTGGAGTGTAAAACGGACGGCGTACAATGAGCAGTTCTTC
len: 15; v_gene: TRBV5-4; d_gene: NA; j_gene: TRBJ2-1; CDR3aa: CASSRDEGSYNEQFF; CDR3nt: TGTGCCAGCAGCCGCGATGAAGGATCCTACAATGAGCAGTTCTTC
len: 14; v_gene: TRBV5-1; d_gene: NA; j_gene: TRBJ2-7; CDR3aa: CASSLGQSFYEQYF; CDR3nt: TGCGCCAGCAGCTTGGGACAGAGCTTCTACGAGCAGTACTTC
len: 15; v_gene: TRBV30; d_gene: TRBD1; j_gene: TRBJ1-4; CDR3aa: CAWSLGGTVGEKLFF; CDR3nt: TGTGCCTGGAGCCTTGGGGGGACAGTGGGGGAAAAACTGTTTTTT
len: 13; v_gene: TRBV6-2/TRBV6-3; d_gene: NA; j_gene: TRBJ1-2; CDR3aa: CASSSAGTQGYTF; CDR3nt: TGTGCCAGCAGTTCGGCGGGGACACAGGGCTACACCTTC
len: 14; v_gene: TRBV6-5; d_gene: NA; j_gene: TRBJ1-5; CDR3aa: CASSYSITGSAQHF; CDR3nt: TGTGCCAGCAGTTACTCGATTACGGGGTCGGCCCAGCATTTT
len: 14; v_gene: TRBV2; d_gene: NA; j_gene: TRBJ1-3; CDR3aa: CASSDRGLGNTIYF; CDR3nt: TGTGCCAGCAGTGACCGGGGACTCGGAAACACCATATATTTT
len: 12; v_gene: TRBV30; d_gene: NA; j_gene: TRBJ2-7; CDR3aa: CAWSQDVYEQYF; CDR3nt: TGTGCCTGGAGCCAGGATGTCTACGAGCAGTACTTC